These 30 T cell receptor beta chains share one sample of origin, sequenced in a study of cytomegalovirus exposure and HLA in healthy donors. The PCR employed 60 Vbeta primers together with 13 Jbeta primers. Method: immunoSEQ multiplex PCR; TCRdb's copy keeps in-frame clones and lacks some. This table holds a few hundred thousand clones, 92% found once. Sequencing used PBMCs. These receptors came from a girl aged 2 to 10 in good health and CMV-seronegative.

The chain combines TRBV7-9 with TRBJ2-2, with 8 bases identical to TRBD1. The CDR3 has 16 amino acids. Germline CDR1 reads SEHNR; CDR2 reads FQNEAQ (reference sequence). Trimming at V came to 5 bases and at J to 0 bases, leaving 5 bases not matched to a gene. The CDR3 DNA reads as TGTGCCAGCAGCGAACGACAGGGGCCGAACACCGGGGAGCTGTTTTTT. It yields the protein CASSERQGPNTGELFF.

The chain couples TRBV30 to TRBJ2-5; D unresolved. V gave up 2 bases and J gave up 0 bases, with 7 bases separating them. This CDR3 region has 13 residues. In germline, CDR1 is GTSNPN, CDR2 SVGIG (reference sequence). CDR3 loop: CAWSQAYQETQYF. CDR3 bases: TGTGCCTGGAGTCAGGCGTACCAAGAGACCCAGTACTTC.

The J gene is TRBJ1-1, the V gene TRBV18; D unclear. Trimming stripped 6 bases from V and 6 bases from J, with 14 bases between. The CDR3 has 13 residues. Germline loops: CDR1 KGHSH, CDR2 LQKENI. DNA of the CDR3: TGTGCCAGCTCTCCGCTCGGAGGTGCTGAAGCTTTCTTT. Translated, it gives CASSPLGGAEAFF.

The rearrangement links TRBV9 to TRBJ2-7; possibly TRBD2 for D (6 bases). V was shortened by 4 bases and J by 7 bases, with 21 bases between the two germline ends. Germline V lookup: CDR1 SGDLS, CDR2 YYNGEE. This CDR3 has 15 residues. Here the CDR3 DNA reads TGTGCCAGCAGCCCATCCGGGGACTCCCAATGGGAGCAGTACTTC. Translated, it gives CASSPSGDSQWEQYF.

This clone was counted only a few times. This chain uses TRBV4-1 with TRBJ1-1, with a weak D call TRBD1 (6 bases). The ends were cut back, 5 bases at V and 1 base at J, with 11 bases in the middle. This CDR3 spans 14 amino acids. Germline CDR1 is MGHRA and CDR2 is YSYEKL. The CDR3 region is CASSLQGENTEAFF. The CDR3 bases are TGCGCCAGCAGCTTACAGGGTGAGAACACTGAAGCTTTCTTT.

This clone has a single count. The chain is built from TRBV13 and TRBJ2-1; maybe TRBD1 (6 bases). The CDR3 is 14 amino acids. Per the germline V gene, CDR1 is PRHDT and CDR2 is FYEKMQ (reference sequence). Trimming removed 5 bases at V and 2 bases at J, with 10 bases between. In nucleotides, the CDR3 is TGTGCCAGCAGCATGTGGACAGCCTACAATGAGCAGTTCTTC. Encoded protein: CASSMWTAYNEQFF. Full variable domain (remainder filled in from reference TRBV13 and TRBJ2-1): AAGVIQSPRHLIKEKRETATLKCYPIPRHDTVYWYQQGPGQDPQFLISFYEKMQSDKGSIPDRFSAQQFSDYHSELNMSSLELGDSALYFCASSMWTAYNEQFFGPGTRLTVL.

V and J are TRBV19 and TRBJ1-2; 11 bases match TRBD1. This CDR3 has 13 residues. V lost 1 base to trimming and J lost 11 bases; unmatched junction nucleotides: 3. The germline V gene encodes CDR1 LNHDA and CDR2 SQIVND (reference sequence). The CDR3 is CASSIVGQGAYTF. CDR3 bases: TGTGCCAGTAGTATAGTTGGACAGGGGGCGTACACCTTC.

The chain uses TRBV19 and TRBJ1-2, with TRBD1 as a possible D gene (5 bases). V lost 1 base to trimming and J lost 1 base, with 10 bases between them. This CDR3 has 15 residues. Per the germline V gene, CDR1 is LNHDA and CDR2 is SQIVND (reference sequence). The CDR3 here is CASSIGQGYNYGYTF. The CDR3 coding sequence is TGTGCCAGTAGTATAGGGCAGGGATATAACTATGGCTACACCTTC.

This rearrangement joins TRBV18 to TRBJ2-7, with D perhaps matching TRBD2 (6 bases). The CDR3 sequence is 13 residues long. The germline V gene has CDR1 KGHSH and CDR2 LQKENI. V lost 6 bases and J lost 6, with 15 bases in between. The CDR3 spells CASSQTGGSEQYF. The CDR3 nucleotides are TGTGCCAGCTCCCAGACCGGAGGGAGCGAGCAGTACTTC.

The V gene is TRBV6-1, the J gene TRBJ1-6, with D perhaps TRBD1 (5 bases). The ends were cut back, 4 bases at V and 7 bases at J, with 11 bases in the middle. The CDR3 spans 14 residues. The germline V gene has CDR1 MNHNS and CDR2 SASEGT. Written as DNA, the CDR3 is TGTGCCAGCAGTGTGACAGCTCTAAATTCACCCCTCCACTTT. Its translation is CASSVTALNSPLHF.

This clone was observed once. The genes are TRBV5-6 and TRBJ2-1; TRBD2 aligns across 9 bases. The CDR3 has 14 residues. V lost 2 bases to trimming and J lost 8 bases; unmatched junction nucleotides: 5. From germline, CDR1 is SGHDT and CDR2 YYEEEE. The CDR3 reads CASSLRGRGDEQFF. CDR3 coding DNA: TGTGCCAGCAGCTTACGCGGGAGGGGTGATGAGCAGTTCTTC. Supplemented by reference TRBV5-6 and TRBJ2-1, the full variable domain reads DAGVTQSPTHLIKTRGQQVTLRCSPKSGHDTVSWYQQALGQGPQFIFQYYEEEERQRGNFPDRFSGHQFPNYSSELNVNALLLGDSALYLCASSLRGRGDEQFFGPGTRLTVL.

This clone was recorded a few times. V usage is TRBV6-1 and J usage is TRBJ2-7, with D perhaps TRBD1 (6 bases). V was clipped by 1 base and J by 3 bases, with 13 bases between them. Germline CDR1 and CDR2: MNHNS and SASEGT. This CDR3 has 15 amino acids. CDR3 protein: CASSEGGHGIYEQYF. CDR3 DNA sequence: TGTGCCAGCAGTGAAGGGGGACACGGAATCTACGAGCAGTACTTC.

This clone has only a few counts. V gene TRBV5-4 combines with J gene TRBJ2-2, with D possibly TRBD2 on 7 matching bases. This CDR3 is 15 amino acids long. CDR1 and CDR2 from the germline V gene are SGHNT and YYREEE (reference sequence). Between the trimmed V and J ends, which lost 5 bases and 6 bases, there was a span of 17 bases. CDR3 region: CASRGPGGGPGELFF. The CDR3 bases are TGTGCCAGCAGGGGACCTGGGGGGGGGCCCGGGGAGCTGTTTTTT.

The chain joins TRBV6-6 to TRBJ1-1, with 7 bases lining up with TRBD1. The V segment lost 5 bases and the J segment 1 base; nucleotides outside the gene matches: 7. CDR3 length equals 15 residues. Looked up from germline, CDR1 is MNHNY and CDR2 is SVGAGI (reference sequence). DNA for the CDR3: TGTGCCAGCAGTGCCTCGGGACAGAGGAACACTGAAGCTTTCTTT. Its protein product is CASSASGQRNTEAFF.

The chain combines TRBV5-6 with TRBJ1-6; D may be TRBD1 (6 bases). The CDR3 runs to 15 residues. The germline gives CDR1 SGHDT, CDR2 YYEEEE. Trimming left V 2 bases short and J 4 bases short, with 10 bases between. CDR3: CASSLGGTYNSPLHF. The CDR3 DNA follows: TGTGCCAGCAGCTTAGGGGGAACATATAATTCACCCCTCCACTTT.

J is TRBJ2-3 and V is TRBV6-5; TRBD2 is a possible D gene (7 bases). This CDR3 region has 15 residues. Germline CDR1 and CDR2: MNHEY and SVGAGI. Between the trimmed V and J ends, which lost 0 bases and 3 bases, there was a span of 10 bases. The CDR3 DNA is TGTGCCAGCAGTTACTCGAGGGGGGGGACAGATACGCAGTATTTT. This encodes CASSYSRGGTDTQYF.

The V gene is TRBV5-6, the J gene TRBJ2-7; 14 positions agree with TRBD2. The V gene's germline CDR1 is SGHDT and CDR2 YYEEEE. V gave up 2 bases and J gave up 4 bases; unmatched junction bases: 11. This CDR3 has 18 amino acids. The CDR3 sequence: CASSLRTSGRNFGYEQYF. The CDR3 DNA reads TGTGCCAGCAGCTTACGGACTAGCGGGAGGAATTTTGGGTACGAGCAGTACTTC.

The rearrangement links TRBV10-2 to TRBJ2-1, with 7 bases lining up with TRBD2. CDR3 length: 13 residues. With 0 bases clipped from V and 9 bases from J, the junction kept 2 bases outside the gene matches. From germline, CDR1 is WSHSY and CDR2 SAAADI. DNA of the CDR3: TGCGCCAGCAGTGAGTCGGCGGGAGCTGAGCAGTTCTTC. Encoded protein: CASSESAGAEQFF.

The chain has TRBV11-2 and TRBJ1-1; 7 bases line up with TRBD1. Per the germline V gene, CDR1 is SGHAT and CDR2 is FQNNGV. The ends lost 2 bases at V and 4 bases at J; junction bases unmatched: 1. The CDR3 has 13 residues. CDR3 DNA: TGTGCCAGCAGCTTAACAGGGGCCACTGAAGCTTTCTTT. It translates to CASSLTGATEAFF.

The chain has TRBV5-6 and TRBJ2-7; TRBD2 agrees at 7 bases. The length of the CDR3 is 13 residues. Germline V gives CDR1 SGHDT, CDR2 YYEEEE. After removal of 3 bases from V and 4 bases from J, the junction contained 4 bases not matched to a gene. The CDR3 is CASSSAGDYEQYF. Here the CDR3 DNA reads TGTGCCAGCAGCTCGGCGGGGGATTACGAGCAGTACTTC.

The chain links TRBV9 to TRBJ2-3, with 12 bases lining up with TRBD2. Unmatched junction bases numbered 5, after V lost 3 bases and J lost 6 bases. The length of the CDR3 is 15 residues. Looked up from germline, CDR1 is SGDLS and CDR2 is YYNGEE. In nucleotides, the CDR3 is TGTGCCAGCAGCGGGGCTAGCGGGAGGGAGGATACGCAGTATTTT. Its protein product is CASSGASGREDTQYF. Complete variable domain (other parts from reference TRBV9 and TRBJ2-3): DSGVTQTPKHLITATGQRVTLRCSPRSGDLSVYWYQQSLDQGLQFLIQYYNGEERAKGNILERFSAQQFPDLHSELNLSSLELGDSALYFCASSGASGREDTQYFGPGTRLTVL.

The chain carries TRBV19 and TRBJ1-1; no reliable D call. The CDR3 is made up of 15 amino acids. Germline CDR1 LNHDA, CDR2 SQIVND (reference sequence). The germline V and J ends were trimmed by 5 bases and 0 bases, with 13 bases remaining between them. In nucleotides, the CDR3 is TGTGCCAGTAGTTTGATAGCCGCGGTGAACACTGAAGCTTTCTTT. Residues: CASSLIAAVNTEAFF.

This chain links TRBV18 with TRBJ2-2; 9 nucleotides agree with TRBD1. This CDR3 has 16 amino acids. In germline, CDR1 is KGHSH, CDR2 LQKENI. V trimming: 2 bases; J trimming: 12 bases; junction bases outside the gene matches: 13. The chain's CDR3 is CASSPMNRGRESKLFF. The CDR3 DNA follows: TGTGCCAGCTCACCAATGAACAGGGGGCGCGAAAGTAAGCTGTTTTTT.

Written as DNA, the CDR3 is TGTGCCTGGAGTGTAAGGTCAGGGGATCAGCCCCAGCATTTT. This codes for CAWSVRSGDQPQHF. The gene calls are TRBV30 and TRBJ1-5; weak D call: TRBD1 (6 bases). CDR1 is GTSNPN and CDR2 is SVGIG in the germline V gene (reference sequence). The CDR3 contains 14 residues. V lost 0 bases to trimming and J lost 5 bases, with 11 bases between them.

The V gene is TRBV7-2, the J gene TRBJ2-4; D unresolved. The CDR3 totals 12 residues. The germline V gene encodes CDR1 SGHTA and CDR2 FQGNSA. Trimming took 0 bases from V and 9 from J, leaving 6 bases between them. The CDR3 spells CASSLAIGIQYF. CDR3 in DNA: TGTGCCAGCAGCTTAGCGATCGGCATTCAGTACTTC.

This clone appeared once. CDR3 in amino acids: CASSLGGGNQPQHF. The CDR3 DNA is TGTGCCAGCAGCTTAGGAGGGGGTAATCAGCCCCAGCATTTT. V and J are TRBV7-9 and TRBJ1-5, with TRBD1 as a possible D gene (6 bases). Germline loops: CDR1 SEHNR, CDR2 FQNEAQ (reference sequence). The CDR3 totals 14 residues. V lost 1 base, J lost 4 bases, and 8 bases lay in between.

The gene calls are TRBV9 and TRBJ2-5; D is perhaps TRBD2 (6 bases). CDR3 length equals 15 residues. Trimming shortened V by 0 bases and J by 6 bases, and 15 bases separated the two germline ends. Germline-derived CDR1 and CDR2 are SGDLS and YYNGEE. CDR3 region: CASSVGLAEVKTQYF. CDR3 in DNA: TGTGCCAGCAGCGTAGGTTTAGCGGAAGTGAAGACCCAGTACTTC. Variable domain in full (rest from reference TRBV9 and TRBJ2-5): DSGVTQTPKHLITATGQRVTLRCSPRSGDLSVYWYQQSLDQGLQFLIQYYNGEERAKGNILERFSAQQFPDLHSELNLSSLELGDSALYFCASSVGLAEVKTQYFGPGTRLLVL.

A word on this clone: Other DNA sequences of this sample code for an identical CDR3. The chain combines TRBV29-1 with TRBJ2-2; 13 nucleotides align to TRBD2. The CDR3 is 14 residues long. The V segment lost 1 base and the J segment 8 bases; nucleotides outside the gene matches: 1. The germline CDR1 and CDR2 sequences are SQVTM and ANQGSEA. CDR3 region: CSVEGGLAGGELFF. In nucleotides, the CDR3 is TGCAGCGTTGAAGGGGGACTAGCGGGAGGGGAGCTGTTTTTT.

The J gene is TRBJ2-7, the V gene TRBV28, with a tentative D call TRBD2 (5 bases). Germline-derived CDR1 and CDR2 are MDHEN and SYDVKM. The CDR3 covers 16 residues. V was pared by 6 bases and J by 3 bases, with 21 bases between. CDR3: CASSSIRGPGYYEQYF. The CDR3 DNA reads TGTGCCAGCAGCTCGATCAGAGGGCCGGGGTACTACGAGCAGTACTTC.

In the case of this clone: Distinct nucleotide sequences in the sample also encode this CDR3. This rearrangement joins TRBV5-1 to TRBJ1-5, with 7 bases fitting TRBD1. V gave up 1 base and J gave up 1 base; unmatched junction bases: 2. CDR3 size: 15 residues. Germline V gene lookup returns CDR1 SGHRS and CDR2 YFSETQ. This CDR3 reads CASSLTGDSNQPQHF. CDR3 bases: TGCGCCAGCAGCTTGACAGGGGACAGCAATCAGCCCCAGCATTTT.